This T cell receptor beta chain appears in the sequencing data of a study of cytomegalovirus exposure and HLA in healthy donors (dated by TCRdb to between 2016 and 2019). Study-level background: According to an earlier analysis of several hundred of the donors, about 179 million T cells yielded approximately 120 million unique TCR beta sequences and approximately 280 Gb of sequence data. An early release covering roughly 580 HLA-typed donors comprised approximately 300 gigabases of sequencing data and some 79 million unique TCR sequences. Of the roughly 400 genotyped donors, approximately 83% fell in the genetic ancestry cluster associated with self-reported Caucasian donors. The aim of the study was to test whether cataloging public T cell receptors could identify signatures of past pathogen exposure. Using immunosequencing, the study profiled T cell repertoires from around 670 subjects and related those repertoires to cytomegalovirus serostatus. In addition to the first cohort of around 670 subjects, a separate validation cohort of approximately 110 different subjects was used. The study combined high-throughput TCR immunosequencing, statistical association of individual TCRs with disease status, and machine learning to predict cytomegalovirus infection status. To study patterns of TCR occurrence, a later analysis re-analyzed previously published TCR beta repertoires from 666 donors and added high-resolution HLA genotyping. Rather than using new phenotypic data, the later analysis identified candidate immune exposures from TCR beta sequences and from how often those sequences occurred across donors. An earlier analysis of 500 to 650 of the donors applied high-throughput TCR beta sequencing to assess whether each TCR beta V gene segment acted as functional or pseudogenic. Alongside the repertoire data, information on donor age, sex, ethnicity and CMV serostatus was compiled. Genome-wide SNP genotypes for about 60% of the roughly 700 donors were used in a later genetic analysis, which treated that subset as a discovery cohort. All discovery cohort repertoires had been generated on a single sequencing platform. Class I and class II HLA loci were covered by the typing at four-digit resolution. Typing coverage differed by locus: A, B, C, DRB1 and DQB1 were typed in roughly 620-630 donors, DQA1 in 500 to 550, DPA1 in 600 to 610, and DPB1 in roughly 470. Because of strong linkage in the cohort, roughly five DR-DQ haplotypes were treated as single units for association and clustering. Among around 400 genotyped donors of the cohort, an average of roughly 240,000 unique TCR beta nucleotide sequences were sequenced per donor, roughly a sixth of them non-productive.

Preparation of the library involved the immunoSEQ multiplex PCR assay. A mixture of 60 forward primers for TCR Vbeta segments and 13 reverse primers for TCR Jbeta segments was used in the multiplex PCR. The CDR3 region of rearranged TCR beta genes was amplified from genomic DNA by a multiplex PCR assay. The Illumina HiSeq System was used to sequence the amplified TCR beta libraries as 87-base-pair reads. In the authors' own workflow: A later analysis tallied 75 million to 95 million unique TCR beta chains across the 666 repertoires, and approximately 9.9 million of those chains were shared by two or more donors. To remove PCR and sequencing errors, raw reads were error-corrected and collapsed into unique sequences using a nearest-neighbor algorithm that merged closely related sequences. CDR3 sequences were aligned to IMGT reference sequences to assign V, D and J gene segments. Each retained sequence needed at least a six-nucleotide match to both a V gene segment and a J gene segment. Rearrangements were classified as productive when the CDR3 lacked stop codons and remained in frame with V and J, and all other rearrangements were classified as non-productive. CDR3 was defined according to IMGT convention as the region running from the second conserved V-encoded cysteine to the conserved J-encoded phenylalanine. The earlier analysis of about 530 of the donors excluded any sequence lacking an unambiguous match to a single V gene segment. In an earlier analysis of roughly 600 of the donors, a V segment was called functional when productive rearrangements were above 56.7%, and segregating when the standard deviation between donors exceeded 5%. To diagnose cytomegalovirus status from the catalog of TCR beta chain sequences, a statistical classification framework was built. V and J gene assignment, in a later analysis, came from comparing TCR nucleotide sequences with IMGT/GENE-DB human TR gene sequences. The TCRdist pipeline was used in a later analysis to assign CDR3 sequences and most-parsimonious VDJ recombination scenarios. In a later analysis, each TCR beta chain was defined by its CDR3 amino acid sequence together with its V-gene family, and reads lacking a unique V-gene family were excluded. In a later analysis, 450 to 600 highly shared, low-generation-probability nucleotide sequences were removed to address suspected cross-contamination and a sequencing artifact. In a later analysis, a clonal expansion index for each public chain was calculated from normalized within-repertoire ranks of inferred template counts. A later analysis computed generation probabilities with a VDJ recombination model fitted to out-of-frame rearrangements, and checked the results against IGoR. A later analysis scored TCR-TCR, TCR-HLA and TCR-CMV co-occurrence with hypergeometric tests, applying a repertoire-size bias correction to TCR pairs. False discovery rates were estimated in a later analysis by permuting HLA or CMV assignments 20 times. In a later analysis, co-occurring TCRs were grouped using DBSCAN, and TCRdist sequence similarity was added for clustering within HLA-allele-positive subsets. Repertoires with fewer than 30,000 or more than 120,000 public chains were left out of co-occurrence clustering, as were five repertoires with anomalous nucleotide sharing. TCRdb limited this immuneACCESS table to in-frame rearrangements with V and J called. A share of clones is missing; checked studies link under half to unresolved V genes, and the rest is unexplained. The V and J calls and clone size are taken from that table; D and trimming were inferred from the DNA. The sample table lists about 120,000 clones, approximately 81% of them with a count of one. The top ten clonotypes cover 3% to 5% of the sample.

Turning to this clone: The clone's antigen remains unknown. Base qualities are not at hand, and no much larger clone is one base apart.

Study-wide conclusions, independent of this receptor: Sequencing depth was assumed to be roughly uniform across donors in the presence/absence analyses, though that assumption may not hold. The authors suggested that the approach could potentially be extended to other disease states and immunological phenotypes. A total of about 180 TCR beta chains were listed by the study as associated with cytomegalovirus. When HLA alleles, especially DR and DQ, strongly co-occurred, attributing TCR associations to individual alleles was difficult. A cluster of highly shared sequence variants was judged likely to be a technical artifact of the sequencing pipeline. In a later analysis, HLA-associated TCR beta chains showed more clonal expansion and lower generation probabilities than non-associated chains that were equally common. A further reported finding was that TCR beta sequences accurately predicted the HLA-A and HLA-B alleles for most subjects in the first cohort. Because the 87-base-pair reads could not distinguish some IMGT-functional V segments, including TRBV6-2 and TRBV6-3, those segments were excluded. A later genetic analysis associated a missense DCLRE1C variant with V-gene and J-gene trimming of TCR beta chains, and an independent cohort replicated the association. Three of the identified cytomegalovirus-associated TCR beta chains were confirmed in vitro to be specific for cytomegalovirus antigens. In an earlier analysis of roughly 560 of the donors, most TCR beta V segments were observed in productive rearrangements about 87% or about 30% of the time, broadly matching IMGT annotations. Most CMV-associated TCR beta chains appeared to be HLA-restricted in a later analysis, and the HLA associations seemed to be driven largely by CMV exposure. The earlier analysis of approximately 560 of the donors excluded roughly 17 rarely observed V segments, including chromosome 9 orphons, because counts were too low. Compared with the roughly 600-donor mean, donors in an Asian-associated ancestry cluster had fewer N-insertions in productive TCRs, according to a later genetic analysis. While some public TCRs were present in many individuals, most TCR sequences turned up only very rarely across donors. This cohort had only TCR beta chains sequenced, and the lack of alpha or paired-chain data limited which features could be detected. Several of the top co-occurrence clusters appeared to be linked to parvovirus B19, influenza, CMV and Epstein-Barr virus, according to a later analysis. Cytomegalovirus status was reported to be diagnosed by the classifier with high specificity and sensitivity in both the original and validation cohorts. Linkage disequilibrium might explain the correlated functional status among segregating V segments, but an unknown experimental factor could not be ruled out. Because HLA typing was missing for some donors at each locus, association tests included only the typed subset. Specific HLA alleles were associated with 16,951 TCR beta sequences at a false discovery rate of 0.05 in a later analysis. In a later analysis, the rate of TCR association differed among HLA loci, with DRB1 alleles having the most associated TCRs and HLA-C alleles having the fewest. Immune exposure information for the cohort was limited to CMV serostatus.

The cohort comprised more than 550 healthy bone marrow donors. At the time of sampling, every cohort member was nominally healthy, though immune exposures that went unrecorded were likely present. The donor tested CMV seronegative and was one of the 352 seronegative cohort members. A peripheral blood sample was provided by each donor, and peripheral blood mononuclear cells were used for TCR beta sequencing. Genomic DNA was extracted from the blood cell samples with the Qiagen DNeasy Blood Extraction Kit. The cysteine opens and the phenylalanine closes a CDR3 of 15 amino acids. Kept here is only the CDR3 DNA, which spans 45 bases and is read in frame from base 1. CDR1 and CDR2, per the germline V gene, are SGHTA and FQGNSA. The germline ends are 15 bases apart after V is trimmed by 5 bases and J by 1 base.

The sequence was obtained from a woman in her twenties or thirties in good health and CMV-seronegative. This chain joins TRBV7-2 to TRBJ2-7; the D segment could be TRBD1, given 6 matching bases. The source material was PBMCs. The nucleotide sequence reads as follows: TGTGCCAGCAGCGCAGGGGTAGGGGGTTCCTACGAGCAGTACTTC. This translates into CASSAGVGGSYEQYF.